Sequencing of this T cell receptor (beta chain) was carried out in a study of T cells of healthy individuals. TCRdb itself ran the 5' RACE reads through MiXCR, one entry per CDR3 protein. Of 35,000 to 45,000 distinct CDR3 sequences in the sample, about 4.2% are singletons; the top ten hold about 10%. With V trimmed by 6 bases and J by 8 bases, 7 bases remained unmatched. The CDR3 totals 14 residues. The germline V gene encodes CDR1 SGHTA and CDR2 FQGNSA. The TCR comes from a human donor in good health. The V and J genes are TRBV7-2 and TRBJ2-2; 9 bases are shared with TRBD1. The CDR3 DNA reads as TGTGCCAGCAGGCGGGACAGGGATATGGGGGAGCTGTTTTTT. This translates into CASRRDRDMGELFF.